This T cell receptor beta chain was captured in a study of chemoradiotherapy in HPV16-positive cancers. The protocol was immunoSEQ multiplex PCR, while the TCRdb copy is restricted to in-frame clones and leaves out a portion. The repertoire consists of some 11,000 clones, with 63% occurring once and the leading ten covering about 20%. The CDR3 has 15 residues. Trimming at V came to 5 bases and at J to 4 bases, leaving 8 bases not matched to a gene. Germline V CDR1 and CDR2: SNHLY, FYNNEI. This clone was detected a few times. The sample was acquired from a patient who underwent chemoradiotherapy. This TCR derives from a human donor with HPV-associated anogenital cancer. The genes are TRBV2 and TRBJ1-5; 7 bases agree with TRBD1. Here the CDR3 DNA reads TGTGCCAGCAGTTACTCGGGACAGCTGAATCAGCCCCAGCATTTT. Translating gives CASSYSGQLNQPQHF.